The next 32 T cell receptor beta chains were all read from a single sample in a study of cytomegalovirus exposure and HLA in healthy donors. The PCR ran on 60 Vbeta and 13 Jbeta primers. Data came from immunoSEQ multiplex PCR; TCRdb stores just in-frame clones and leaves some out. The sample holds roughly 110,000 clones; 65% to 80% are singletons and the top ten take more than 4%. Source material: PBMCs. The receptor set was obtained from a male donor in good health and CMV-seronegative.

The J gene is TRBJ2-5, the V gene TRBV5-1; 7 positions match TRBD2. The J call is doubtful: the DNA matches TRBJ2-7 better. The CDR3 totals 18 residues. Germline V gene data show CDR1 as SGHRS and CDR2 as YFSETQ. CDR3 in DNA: TGCGCCAGCAGCTTGGGGGCGGGGAGCGGGGCCGCCTCCTACGAGCAGTACTTC. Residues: CASSLGAGSGAASYEQYF.

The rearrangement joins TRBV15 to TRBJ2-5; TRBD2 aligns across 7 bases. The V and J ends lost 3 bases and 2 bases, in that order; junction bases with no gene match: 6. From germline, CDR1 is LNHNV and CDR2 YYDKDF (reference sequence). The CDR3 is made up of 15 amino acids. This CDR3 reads CATSRGWRGQETQYF. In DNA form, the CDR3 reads TGTGCCACCAGCAGGGGGTGGCGGGGGCAAGAGACCCAGTACTTC.

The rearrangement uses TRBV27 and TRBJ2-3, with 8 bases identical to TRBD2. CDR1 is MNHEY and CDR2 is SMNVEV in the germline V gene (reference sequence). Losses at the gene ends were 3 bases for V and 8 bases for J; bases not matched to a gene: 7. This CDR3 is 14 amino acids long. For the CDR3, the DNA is TGTGCCAGCAGTTTTCAGCGGGAGTTACGTACGCAGTATTTT. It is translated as CASSFQRELRTQYF.

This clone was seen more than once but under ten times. In nucleotides, the CDR3 is TGTGCCAGCAGCAAAGCGGGTAGGGGACAGGGACTTTGGTACAATGAGCAGTTCTTC. This codes for CASSKAGRGQGLWYNEQFF. This chain uses TRBV21-1 with TRBJ2-1; TRBD1 is taken as the D call from the table, unchecked against the DNA. TRBV21-1 is a recognized pseudogene. The CDR3 covers 19 residues.

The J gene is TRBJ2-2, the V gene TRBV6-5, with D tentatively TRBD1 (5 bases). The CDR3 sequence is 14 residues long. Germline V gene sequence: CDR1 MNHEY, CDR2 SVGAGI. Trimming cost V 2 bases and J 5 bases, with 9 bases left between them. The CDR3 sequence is CASSYKGPTGELFF. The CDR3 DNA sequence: TGTGCCAGCAGTTACAAGGGGCCGACCGGGGAGCTGTTTTTT.

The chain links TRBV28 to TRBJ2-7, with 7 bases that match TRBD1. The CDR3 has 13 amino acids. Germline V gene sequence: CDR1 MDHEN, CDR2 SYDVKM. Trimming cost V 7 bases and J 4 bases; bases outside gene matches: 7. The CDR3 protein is CASMGQYQYEQYF. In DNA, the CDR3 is TGTGCCAGCATGGGACAGTATCAGTACGAGCAGTACTTC.

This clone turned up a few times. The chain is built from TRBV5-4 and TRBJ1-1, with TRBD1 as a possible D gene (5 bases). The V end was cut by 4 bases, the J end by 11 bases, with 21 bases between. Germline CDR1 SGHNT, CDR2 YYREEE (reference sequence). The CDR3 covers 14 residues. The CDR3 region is CASSRGLGLGAAFF. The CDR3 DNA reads TGTGCCAGCAGCCGGGGATTGGGACTGGGAGCCGCTTTCTTT.

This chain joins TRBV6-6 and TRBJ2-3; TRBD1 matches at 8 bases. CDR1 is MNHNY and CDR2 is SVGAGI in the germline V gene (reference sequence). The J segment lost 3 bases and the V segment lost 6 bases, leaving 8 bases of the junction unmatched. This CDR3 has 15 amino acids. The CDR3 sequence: CASSPGQGETDTQYF. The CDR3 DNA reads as TGTGCCAGCAGCCCAGGACAGGGCGAAACAGATACGCAGTATTTT.

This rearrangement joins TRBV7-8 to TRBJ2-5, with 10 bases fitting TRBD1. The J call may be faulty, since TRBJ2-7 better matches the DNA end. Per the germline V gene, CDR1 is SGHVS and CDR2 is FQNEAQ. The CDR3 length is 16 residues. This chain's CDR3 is CASSLLGTGVPYEQYF. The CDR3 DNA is TGTGCCAGCAGCTTATTAGGGACAGGGGTTCCCTACGAGCAGTACTTC.

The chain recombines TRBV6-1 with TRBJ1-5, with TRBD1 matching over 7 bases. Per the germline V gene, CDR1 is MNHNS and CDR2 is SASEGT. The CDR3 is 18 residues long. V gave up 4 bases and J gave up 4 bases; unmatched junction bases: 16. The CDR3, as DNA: TGTGCCAGCAGTGGGCGGGGACAGTCAAACGCAGGTAATCAGCCCCAGCATTTT. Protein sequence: CASSGRGQSNAGNQPQHF.

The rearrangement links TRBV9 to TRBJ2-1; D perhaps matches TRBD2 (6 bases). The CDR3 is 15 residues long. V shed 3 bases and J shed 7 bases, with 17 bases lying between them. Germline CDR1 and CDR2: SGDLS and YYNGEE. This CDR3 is CASSAPGEVGNEQFF. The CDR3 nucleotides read TGTGCCAGCAGCGCCCCCGGGGAGGTGGGGAATGAGCAGTTCTTC.

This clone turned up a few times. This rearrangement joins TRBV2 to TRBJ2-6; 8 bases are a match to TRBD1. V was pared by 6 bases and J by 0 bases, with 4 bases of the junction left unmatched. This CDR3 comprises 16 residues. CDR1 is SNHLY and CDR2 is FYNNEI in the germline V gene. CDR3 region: CASSRDRNSGANVLTF. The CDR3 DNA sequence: TGTGCCAGCAGCCGGGACAGGAACTCTGGGGCCAACGTCCTGACTTTC.

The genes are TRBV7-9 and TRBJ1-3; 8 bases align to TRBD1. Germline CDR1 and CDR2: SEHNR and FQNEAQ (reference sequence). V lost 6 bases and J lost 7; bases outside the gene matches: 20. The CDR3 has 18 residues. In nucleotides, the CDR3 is TGTGCCAGCAGACCTGGGACAGGTACTTTAACTGTCAGGAACACCATATATTTT. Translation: CASRPGTGTLTVRNTIYF.

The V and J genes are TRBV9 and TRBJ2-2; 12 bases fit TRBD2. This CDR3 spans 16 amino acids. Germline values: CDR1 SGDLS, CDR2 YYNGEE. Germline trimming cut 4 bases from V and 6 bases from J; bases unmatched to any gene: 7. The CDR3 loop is CASSTSTSGSSGELFF. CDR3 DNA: TGTGCCAGCAGCACCTCGACTAGCGGGAGTTCCGGGGAGCTGTTTTTT.

CDR3 protein: CASSFSTSTYNEQFF. As DNA, the CDR3 is TGTGCCAGCAGCTTCAGCACTAGTACCTACAATGAGCAGTTCTTC. V gene TRBV7-2 combines with J gene TRBJ2-1, with D perhaps TRBD2 (5 bases). The ends were cut back, 3 bases at V and 2 bases at J, with 11 bases in the middle. CDR1 SGHTA and CDR2 FQGNSA come from the germline V gene. The CDR3 runs 15 residues.

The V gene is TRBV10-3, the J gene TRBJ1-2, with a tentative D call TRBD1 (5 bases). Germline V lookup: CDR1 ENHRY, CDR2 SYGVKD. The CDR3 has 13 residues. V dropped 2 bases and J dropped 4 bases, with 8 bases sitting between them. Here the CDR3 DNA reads TGTGCCATCAGTGAGGACAGCGTCTATGGCTACACCTTC. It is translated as CAISEDSVYGYTF.

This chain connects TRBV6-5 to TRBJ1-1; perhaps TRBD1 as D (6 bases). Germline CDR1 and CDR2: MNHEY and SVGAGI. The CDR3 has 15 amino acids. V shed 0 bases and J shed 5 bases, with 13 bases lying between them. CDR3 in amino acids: CASSYSIRGGTEAFF. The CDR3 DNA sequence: TGTGCCAGCAGTTACTCGATCAGGGGCGGTACTGAAGCTTTCTTT.

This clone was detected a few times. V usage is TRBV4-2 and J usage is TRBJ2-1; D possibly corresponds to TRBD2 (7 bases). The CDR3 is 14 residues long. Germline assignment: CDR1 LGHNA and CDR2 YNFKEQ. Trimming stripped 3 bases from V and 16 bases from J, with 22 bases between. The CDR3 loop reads CASSHPQGREPQFF. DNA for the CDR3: TGTGCCAGCAGCCACCCCCAGGGGCGGGAGCCCCAATTCTTC.

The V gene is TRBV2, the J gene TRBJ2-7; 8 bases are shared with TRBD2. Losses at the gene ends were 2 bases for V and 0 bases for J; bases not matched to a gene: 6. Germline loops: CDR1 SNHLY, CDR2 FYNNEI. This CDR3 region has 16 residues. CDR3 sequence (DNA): TGTGCCAGCAGTGAATCCGGGGGGGGAGGCTCCTACGAGCAGTACTTC. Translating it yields CASSESGGGGSYEQYF.

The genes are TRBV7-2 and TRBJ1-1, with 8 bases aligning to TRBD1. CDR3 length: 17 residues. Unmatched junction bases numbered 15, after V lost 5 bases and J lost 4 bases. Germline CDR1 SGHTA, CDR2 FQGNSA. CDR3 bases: TGTGCCAGCAGCCGGTTAGACAGGGGATGGGGTAGCACTGAAGCTTTCTTT. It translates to CASSRLDRGWGSTEAFF.

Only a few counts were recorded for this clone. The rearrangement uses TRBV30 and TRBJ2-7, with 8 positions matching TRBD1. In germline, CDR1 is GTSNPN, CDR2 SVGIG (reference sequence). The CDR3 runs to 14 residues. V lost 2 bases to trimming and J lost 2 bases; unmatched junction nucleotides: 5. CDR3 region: CAWSTGTGTYEQYF. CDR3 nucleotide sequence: TGTGCCTGGAGTACCGGGACAGGAACCTACGAGCAGTACTTC.

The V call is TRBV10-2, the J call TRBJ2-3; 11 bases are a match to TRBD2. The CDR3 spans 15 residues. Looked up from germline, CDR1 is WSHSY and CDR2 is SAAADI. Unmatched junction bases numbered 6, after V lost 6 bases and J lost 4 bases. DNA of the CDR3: TGCGCCAGCAGGGAACTAGCGGGAGTGGCAGATACGCAGTATTTT. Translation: CASRELAGVADTQYF.

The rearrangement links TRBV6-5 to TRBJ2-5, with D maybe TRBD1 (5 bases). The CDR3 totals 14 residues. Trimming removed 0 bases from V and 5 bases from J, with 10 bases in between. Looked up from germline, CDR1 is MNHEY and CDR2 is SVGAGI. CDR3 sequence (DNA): TGTGCCAGCAGTTACTCAGGTCCAGGGGAGACCCAGTACTTC. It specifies CASSYSGPGETQYF.

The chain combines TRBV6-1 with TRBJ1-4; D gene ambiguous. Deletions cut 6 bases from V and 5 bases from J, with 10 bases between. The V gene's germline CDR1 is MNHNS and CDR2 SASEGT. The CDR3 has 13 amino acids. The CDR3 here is CASRPQLNEKLFF. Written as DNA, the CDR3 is TGTGCCAGCAGGCCCCAACTAAATGAAAAACTGTTTTTT.

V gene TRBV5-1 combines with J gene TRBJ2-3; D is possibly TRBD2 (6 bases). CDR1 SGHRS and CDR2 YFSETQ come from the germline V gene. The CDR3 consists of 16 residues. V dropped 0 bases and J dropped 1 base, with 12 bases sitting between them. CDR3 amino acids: CASSLGLDAGTDTQYF. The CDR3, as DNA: TGCGCCAGCAGCTTGGGACTAGATGCCGGCACAGATACGCAGTATTTT. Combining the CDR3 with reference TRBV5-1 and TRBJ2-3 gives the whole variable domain KAGVTQTPRYLIKTRGQQVTLSCSPISGHRSVSWYQQTPGQGLQFLFEYFSETQRNKGNFPGRFSGRQFSNSRSEMNVSTLELGDSALYLCASSLGLDAGTDTQYFGPGTRLTVL.

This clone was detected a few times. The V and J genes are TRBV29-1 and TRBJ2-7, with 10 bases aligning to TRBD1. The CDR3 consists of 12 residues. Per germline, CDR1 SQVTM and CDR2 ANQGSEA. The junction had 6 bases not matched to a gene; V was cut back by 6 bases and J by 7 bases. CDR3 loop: CSVRRTGGEQYF. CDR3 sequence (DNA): TGCAGCGTCCGGCGGACAGGGGGAGAGCAGTACTTC.

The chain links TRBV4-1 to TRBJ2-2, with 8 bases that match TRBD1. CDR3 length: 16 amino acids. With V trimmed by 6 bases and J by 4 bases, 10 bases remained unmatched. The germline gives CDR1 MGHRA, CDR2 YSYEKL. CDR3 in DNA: TGCGCCAGCAGTCTCCGACAGGGGATGATCACCGGGGAGCTGTTTTTT. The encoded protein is CASSLRQGMITGELFF.

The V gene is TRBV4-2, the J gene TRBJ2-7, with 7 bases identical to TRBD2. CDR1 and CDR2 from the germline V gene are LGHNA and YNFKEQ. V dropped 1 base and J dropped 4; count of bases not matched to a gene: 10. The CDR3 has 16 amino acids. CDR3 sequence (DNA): TGTGCCAGCAGCCAAGCCGGGACTACCACCCCTTACGAGCAGTACTTC. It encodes CASSQAGTTTPYEQYF.

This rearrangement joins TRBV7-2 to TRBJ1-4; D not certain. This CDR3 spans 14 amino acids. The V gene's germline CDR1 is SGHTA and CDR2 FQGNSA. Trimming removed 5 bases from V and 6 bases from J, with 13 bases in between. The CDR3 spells CASSQTARDEKLFF. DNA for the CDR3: TGTGCCAGCAGCCAGACGGCACGGGATGAAAAACTGTTTTTT. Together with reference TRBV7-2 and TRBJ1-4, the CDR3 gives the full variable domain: GAGVSQSPSNKVTEKGKDVELRCDPISGHTALYWYRQSLGQGLEFLIYFQGNSAPDKSGLPSDRFSAERTGGSVSTLTIQRTQQEDSAVYLCASSQTARDEKLFFGSGTQLSVL.

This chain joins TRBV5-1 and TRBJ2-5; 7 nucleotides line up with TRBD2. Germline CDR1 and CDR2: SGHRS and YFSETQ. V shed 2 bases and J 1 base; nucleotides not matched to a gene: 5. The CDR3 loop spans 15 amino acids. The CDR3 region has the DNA TGCGCCAGCAGCTTTCCTAGCGGACGCCAAGAGACCCAGTACTTC. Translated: CASSFPSGRQETQYF.

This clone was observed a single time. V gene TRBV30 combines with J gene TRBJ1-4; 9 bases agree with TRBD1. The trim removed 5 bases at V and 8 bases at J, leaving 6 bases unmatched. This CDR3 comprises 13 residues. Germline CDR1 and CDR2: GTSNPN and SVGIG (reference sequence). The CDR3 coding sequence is TGTGCCTGGGGACAGGGGCTAGGGGAAAAACTGTTTTTT. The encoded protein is CAWGQGLGEKLFF.

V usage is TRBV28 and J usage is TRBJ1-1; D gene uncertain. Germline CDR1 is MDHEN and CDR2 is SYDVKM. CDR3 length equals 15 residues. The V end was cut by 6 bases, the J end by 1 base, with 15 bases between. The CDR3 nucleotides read TGTGCCAGCAGCTCCCCGGTGGGAGCGAACACTGAAGCTTTCTTT. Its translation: CASSSPVGANTEAFF.